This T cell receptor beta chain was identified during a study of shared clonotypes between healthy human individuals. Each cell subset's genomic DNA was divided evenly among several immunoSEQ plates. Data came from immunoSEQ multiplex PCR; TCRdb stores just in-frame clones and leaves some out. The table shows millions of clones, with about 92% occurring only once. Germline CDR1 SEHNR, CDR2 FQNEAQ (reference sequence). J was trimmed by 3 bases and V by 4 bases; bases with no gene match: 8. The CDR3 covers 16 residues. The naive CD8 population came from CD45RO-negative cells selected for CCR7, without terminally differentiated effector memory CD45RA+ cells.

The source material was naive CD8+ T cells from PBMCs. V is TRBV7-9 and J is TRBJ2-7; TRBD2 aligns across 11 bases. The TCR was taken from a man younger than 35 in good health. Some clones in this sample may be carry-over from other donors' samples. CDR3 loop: CASSYHSGTSGYEQYF. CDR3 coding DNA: TGTGCCAGCAGCTATCATTCCGGGACTAGCGGCTACGAGCAGTACTTC.